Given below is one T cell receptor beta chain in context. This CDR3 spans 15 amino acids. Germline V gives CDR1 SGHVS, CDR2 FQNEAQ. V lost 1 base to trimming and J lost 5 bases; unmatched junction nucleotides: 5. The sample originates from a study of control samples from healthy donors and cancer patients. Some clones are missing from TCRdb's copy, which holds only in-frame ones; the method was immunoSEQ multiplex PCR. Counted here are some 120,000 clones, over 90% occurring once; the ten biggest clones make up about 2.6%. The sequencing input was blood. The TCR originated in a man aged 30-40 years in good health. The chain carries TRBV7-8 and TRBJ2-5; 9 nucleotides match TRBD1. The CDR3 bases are TGTGCCAGCAGCTTAGACAGGGGGCGGTCGGAGACCCAGTACTTC. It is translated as CASSLDRGRSETQYF.